The 25 T cell receptor beta chains below all came from one sample that was sequenced in a study of blood T cell repertoires in COVID-19 (dated by TCRdb to the early 2020s). The library was produced with the immunoSEQ multiplex PCR assay. In its TCRdb copy, this immuneACCESS table keeps in-frame sequences only and misses some clones. Where compared with another copy, unresolved V genes explain less than half of these, and the others have no known cause. Present in this sample are roughly 250,000 clones, around 81% of which were seen just once. The ten most abundant clones make up over 2.5% of the sample. The specimen was peripheral blood. All receptors come from a woman aged 55-69 years with active or convalescent COVID-19.

J is TRBJ1-1 and V is TRBV7-2, with D possibly being TRBD1 (5 bases). Trimming cost V 2 bases and J 6 bases, with 16 bases left between them. The CDR3 has 15 amino acids. Looked up from germline, CDR1 is SGHTA and CDR2 is FQGNSA. CDR3 amino acids: CASSLNVGGDSEAFF. Here the CDR3 DNA reads TGTGCCAGCAGCTTAAATGTCGGAGGGGACTCTGAAGCTTTCTTT.

The J gene is TRBJ1-3, the V gene TRBV19; 9 bases fit TRBD1. The germline V gene has CDR1 LNHDA and CDR2 SQIVND (reference sequence). The ends lost 3 bases at V and 1 base at J; junction bases unmatched: 7. This CDR3 has 17 amino acids. The DNA for the CDR3 is TGTGCCAGTAGTATGCTGACAGGGGGAACGTCTGGAAACACCATATATTTT. This encodes CASSMLTGGTSGNTIYF.

Only one count was recorded for this clone. CDR3 loop: CASSQELGGEAYEQYF. The CDR3 DNA reads TGTGCCAGCAGCCAAGAGCTCGGAGGTGAGGCCTACGAGCAGTACTTC. The chain carries TRBV3-1 (or the pseudogene TRBV3-2) and TRBJ2-7; weak D call: TRBD2 (5 bases). The CDR3 spans 16 residues. Per germline, CDR1 LGHDT and CDR2 YNNKEL (reference sequence). V was cut by 0 bases and J by 2 bases, with 14 bases left in between.

The gene calls are TRBV7-9 and TRBJ2-5; tentatively, D is TRBD2 (6 bases). Germline V gene data show CDR1 as SEHNR and CDR2 as FQNEAQ (reference sequence). CDR3 length: 15 residues. V shed 1 base and J shed 4 bases, with 13 bases lying between them. CDR3 in DNA: TGTGCCAGCAGCTTAGGGGGGGTGATTCGAGAGACCCAGTACTTC. Translating gives CASSLGGVIRETQYF.

This chain joins TRBV2 and TRBJ2-3, with 10 bases identical to TRBD2. This CDR3 has 14 amino acids. Germline V gene lookup returns CDR1 SNHLY and CDR2 FYNNEI. Trimming removed 6 bases from V and 8 bases from J; junction bases left unmatched: 8. The CDR3 protein is CASRIPSGGGTQYF. The CDR3 coding sequence is TGTGCCAGCAGAATTCCTAGCGGGGGAGGTACGCAGTATTTT.

The rearrangement links TRBV4-3 to TRBJ1-1; D remains ambiguous. CDR3 length: 18 amino acids. V shed 1 base and J shed 4 bases, with 22 bases lying between them. Germline V CDR1 and CDR2: LGHNA, YSLEER. CDR3 in amino acids: CASSQGPGREKSGTEAFF. In DNA, the CDR3 is TGCGCCAGCAGCCAAGGACCTGGACGGGAAAAGTCGGGCACTGAAGCTTTCTTT.

The rearrangement joins TRBV11-2 to TRBJ1-6; D perhaps matches TRBD1 (5 bases). Germline V lookup: CDR1 SGHAT, CDR2 FQNNGV. The length of the CDR3 is 16 residues. V was pared by 5 bases and J by 6 bases, with 17 bases between. Here the CDR3 reads CASSTIREGINSPLHF. CDR3 DNA: TGTGCCAGCAGCACCATTAGGGAGGGGATTAATTCACCCCTCCACTTT.

This clone was observed a handful of times. This CDR3 is CASKRRPASGRSLAKNIQYF. The CDR3 DNA is TGTGCCAGCAAACGGAGACCGGCTAGCGGTCGTTCCTTAGCCAAAAACATTCAGTACTTC. The rearrangement uses TRBV3-1 (or the pseudogene TRBV3-2) and TRBJ2-4; 7 bases fit TRBD2. The CDR3 sequence is 20 residues long. CDR1 LGHDT and CDR2 YNNKEL come from the germline V gene (reference sequence). The ends lost 7 bases at V and 0 bases at J; junction bases unmatched: 21.

The chain has TRBV5-4 and TRBJ2-1, with D possibly TRBD1 on 5 matching bases. The germline V gene encodes CDR1 SGHNT and CDR2 YYREEE (reference sequence). The germline V and J ends were trimmed by 1 base and 5 bases, with 13 bases remaining between them. There are 15 residues in the CDR3. Here the CDR3 DNA reads TGTGCCAGCAGCTTGAAGACATCAGGGAACAATGAGCAGTTCTTC. This encodes CASSLKTSGNNEQFF.

The chain carries TRBV7-3 and TRBJ2-5; TRBD2 agrees at 10 bases. This CDR3 comprises 15 residues. Trimming removed 4 bases from V and 5 bases from J; junction bases left unmatched: 7. Germline CDR1 is SGHTA and CDR2 is FQGTGA. CDR3 DNA sequence: TGTGCCAGCAGCTCCGGGACTAGCGTATGGGAGACCCAGTACTTC. This encodes CASSSGTSVWETQYF.

The gene calls are TRBV18 and TRBJ2-2, with 8 bases aligning to TRBD1. Germline assignment: CDR1 KGHSH and CDR2 LQKENI. The trim removed 1 base at V and 1 base at J, leaving 5 bases unmatched. The CDR3 has 17 residues. CDR3 in DNA: TGTGCCAGCTCACCACTCCCCGGACAGGGGAACACCGGGGAGCTGTTTTTT. Protein product: CASSPLPGQGNTGELFF.

This clone has only a few counts. The chain joins TRBV18 to TRBJ1-1; D possibly corresponds to TRBD1 (5 bases). V was pared by 1 base and J by 3 bases, with 12 bases between. Germline lookup yields CDR1 KGHSH and CDR2 LQKENI. The CDR3 extends over 15 amino acids. The CDR3 loop reads CASSPLAGSDTEAFF. CDR3 DNA sequence: TGTGCCAGCTCACCACTGGCAGGGTCGGACACTGAAGCTTTCTTT.

As concerns this clone: It may be a read error: a sequence one base away is much more abundant. This CDR3 is also generated by other DNA sequences in the sample. The gene calls are TRBV19 and TRBJ2-3; TRBD1 matches 9 bases. The CDR3 extends over 14 amino acids. V shed 6 bases and J 7 bases; nucleotides not matched to a gene: 8. The germline V gene has CDR1 LNHDA and CDR2 SQIVND (reference sequence). The CDR3: CASRTGGPPYTQYF. The CDR3 region has the DNA TGTGCCAGTAGGACAGGGGGGCCCCCCTATACGCAGTATTTT.

The genes are TRBV6-5 and TRBJ1-2, with TRBD1 identical over 7 bases. V lost 5 bases and J lost 8; bases outside the gene matches: 8. The CDR3 is 13 residues long. Germline V gene lookup returns CDR1 MNHEY and CDR2 SVGAGI. The CDR3 protein is CASSRRGPRGYTF. In DNA, the CDR3 is TGTGCCAGCAGTCGGAGGGGGCCAAGAGGCTACACCTTC.

The V and J genes are TRBV4-1 and TRBJ1-3, with D perhaps TRBD1 (5 bases). V lost 2 bases, J lost 0 bases, and 17 bases lay in between. CDR1 and CDR2 (germline): MGHRA, YSYEKL. CDR3 length: 18 amino acids. The CDR3 protein is CASSQLARGRGSGNTIYF. The CDR3 nucleotides are TGCGCCAGCAGCCAACTGGCCCGCGGGAGGGGCTCTGGAAACACCATATATTTT.

The chain is built from TRBV11-3 and TRBJ2-3; the D is unclear. Between the trimmed V and J ends, which lost 3 bases and 2 bases, there was a span of 6 bases. CDR1 and CDR2 (germline): SGHNT, YENEEA. CDR3 size: 13 residues. The CDR3 DNA sequence: TGTGCCAGCAGCTTGGGCAACACAGATACGCAGTATTTT. Its protein product is CASSLGNTDTQYF.

V usage is TRBV10-3 and J usage is TRBJ2-3; 8 nucleotides agree with TRBD2. V was clipped by 8 bases and J by 4 bases; unmatched bases: 5. The CDR3 extends over 13 amino acids. Per germline, CDR1 ENHRY and CDR2 SYGVKD. The CDR3 sequence is CAIAGTSPDTQYF. CDR3 bases: TGTGCCATCGCCGGGACTAGTCCAGATACGCAGTATTTT.

This clone was picked up one time. The J gene is TRBJ2-5, the V gene TRBV11-1; 10 bases map to TRBD2. V was pared by 2 bases and J by 5 bases, with 5 bases of the junction left unmatched. The CDR3 length is 15 residues. Germline V lookup: CDR1 SGHAT, CDR2 FQDESV (reference sequence). The CDR3 DNA follows: TGTGCCAGCAGCTTAAGCGGGGGGGTATACGAGACCCAGTACTTC. It encodes CASSLSGGVYETQYF. Full variable domain (missing parts from reference TRBV11-1 and TRBJ2-5): EAEVAQSPRYKITEKSQAVAFWCDPISGHATLYWYRQILGQGPELLVQFQDESVVDDSQLPKDRFSAERLKGVDSTLKIQPAELGDSAMYLCASSLSGGVYETQYFGPGTRLLVL.

The V and J genes are TRBV12-5 and TRBJ1-5, with D perhaps matching TRBD1 (5 bases). V was cut by 8 bases and J by 9 bases, with 14 bases left in between. Germline V gene data show CDR1 as LGHNT and CDR2 as FRNRAP. The CDR3 sequence is 12 residues long. This CDR3 is CASQNGGRPQHF. The CDR3 DNA is TGTGCTAGTCAGAACGGGGGAAGGCCCCAGCATTTT.

In DNA form, the CDR3 reads TGCAGCGTTGACCAGGGACAGGGGGCACGGCTGTTTTTT. It translates to CSVDQGQGARLFF. This chain uses TRBV29-1 with TRBJ2-2, with 12 bases identical to TRBD1. The V gene end was trimmed by 3 bases and the J gene end by 13 bases; junction bases not matched to a gene: 6. Germline CDR1 reads SQVTM; CDR2 reads ANQGSEA. This CDR3 contains 13 residues.

This clone was observed a handful of times. The chain carries TRBV7-6 and TRBJ1-1; perhaps TRBD1 as D (5 bases). CDR3 length: 13 residues. Germline CDR1 SGHVS, CDR2 FNYEAQ. V lost 0 bases to trimming and J lost 10 bases, with 12 bases between them. The CDR3, as DNA: TGTGCCAGCAGCTTAGCTGAGTTGGGGCTAGCTTTCTTT. Translated: CASSLAELGLAFF.

This clone has only a few counts. The J gene is TRBJ2-3, the V gene TRBV4-2; the match to TRBD2 covers 13 bases. Germline loops: CDR1 LGHNA, CDR2 YNFKEQ. The CDR3 consists of 18 residues. J gave up 4 bases and V 4 bases, and 11 bases lay outside the gene matches. CDR3 loop: CASSLKQQTSGGPDTQYF. The CDR3 DNA sequence: TGTGCCAGCAGCCTAAAGCAACAGACTAGCGGGGGGCCAGATACGCAGTATTTT.

The chain couples TRBV5-5 to TRBJ2-3; 8 bases align to TRBD2. The CDR3 is 15 residues long. Trimming cost V 0 bases and J 6 bases; bases outside gene matches: 6. Germline V gene lookup returns CDR1 SGHKS and CDR2 YYEKEE (reference sequence). Here the CDR3 reads CASSLEGLVADTQYF. The DNA for the CDR3 is TGTGCCAGCAGCTTGGAGGGACTAGTAGCCGATACGCAGTATTTT.

The chain links TRBV5-4 to TRBJ2-5, with D tentatively TRBD2 (7 bases). The CDR3 extends over 15 amino acids. The germline V gene has CDR1 SGHNT and CDR2 YYREEE (reference sequence). The V end was cut by 4 bases, the J end by 2 bases, with 15 bases between. The CDR3: CASSRRGGGQETQYF. DNA of the CDR3: TGTGCCAGCAGCCGTCGAGGGGGGGGGCAAGAGACCCAGTACTTC.

The V and J genes are TRBV19 and TRBJ1-4, with 7 positions matching TRBD1. CDR1 is LNHDA, CDR2 SQIVND, per germline (reference sequence). The V gene end was trimmed by 5 bases and the J gene end by 7 bases; junction bases not matched to a gene: 7. This CDR3 has 14 residues. The CDR3 DNA follows: TGTGCCAGTAGTCTGACAGGGCCCACTGAAAAACTGTTTTTT. It codes for CASSLTGPTEKLFF. The full variable domain, rest sourced from reference TRBV19 and TRBJ1-4, is DGGITQSPKYLFRKEGQNVTLSCEQNLNHDAMYWYRQDPGQGLRLIYYSQIVNDFQKGDIAEGYSVSREKKESFPLTVTSAQKNPTAFYLCASSLTGPTEKLFFGSGTQLSVL.